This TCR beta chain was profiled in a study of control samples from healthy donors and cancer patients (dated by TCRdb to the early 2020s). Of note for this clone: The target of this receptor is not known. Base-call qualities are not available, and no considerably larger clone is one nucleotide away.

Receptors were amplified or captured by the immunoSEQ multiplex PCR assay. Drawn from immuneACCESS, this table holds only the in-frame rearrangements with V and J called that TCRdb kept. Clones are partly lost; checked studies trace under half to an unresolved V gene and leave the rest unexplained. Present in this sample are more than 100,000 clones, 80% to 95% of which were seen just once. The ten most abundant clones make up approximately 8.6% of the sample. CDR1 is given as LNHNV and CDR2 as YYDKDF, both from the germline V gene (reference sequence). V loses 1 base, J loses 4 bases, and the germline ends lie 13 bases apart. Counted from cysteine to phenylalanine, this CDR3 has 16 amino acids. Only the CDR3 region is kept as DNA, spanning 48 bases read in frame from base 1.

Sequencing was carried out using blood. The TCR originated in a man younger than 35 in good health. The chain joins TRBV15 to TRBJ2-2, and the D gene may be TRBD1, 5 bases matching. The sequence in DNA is TGTGCCACCAGCAGAGCGGGCAGGGTTGTCACCGGGGAGCTGTTTTTT. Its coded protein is CATSRAGRVVTGELFF.